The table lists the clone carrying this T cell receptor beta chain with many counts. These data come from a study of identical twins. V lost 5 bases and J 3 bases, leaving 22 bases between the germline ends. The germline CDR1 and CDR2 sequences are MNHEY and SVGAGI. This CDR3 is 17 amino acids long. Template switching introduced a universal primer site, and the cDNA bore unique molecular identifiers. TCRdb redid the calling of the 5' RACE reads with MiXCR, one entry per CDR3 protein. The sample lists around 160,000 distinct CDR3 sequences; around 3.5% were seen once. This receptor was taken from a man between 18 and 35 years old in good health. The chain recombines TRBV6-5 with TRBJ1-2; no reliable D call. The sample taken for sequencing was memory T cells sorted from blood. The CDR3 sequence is CASSLQIWDPWDYGYTF. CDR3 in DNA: TGTGCCAGCAGTCTCCAGATCTGGGATCCGTGGGACTATGGCTACACCTTC.